Listed here is a single TCR beta chain. Its antigen is as yet unknown. This entry is derived from a study of shared clonotypes between healthy human individuals. For the study at large: There were three CD4 naive, three CD4 memory, two CD8 naive and one CD8 memory plates per donor.

V lost 10 bases and J 2 bases, leaving 12 bases between the germline ends. The germline V gene encodes CDR1 LNHDA and CDR2 SQIVND (reference sequence). The length of the CDR3 is 14 residues. The assay was immunoSEQ multiplex PCR, and TCRdb's table has in-frame clones only and misses some. The sample yields a few million clones, roughly 92% seen once. Overall study findings and caveats: When naive CD4 clonotypes were compared across several donors, approximately 5% were shared. The donor pool, a small one, limited the genetic and exposure-history diversity represented.

Sequenced input: naive CD4+ T cells sorted from blood. The subset was: CD45RA+ positively selected. The genes are TRBV19 and TRBJ2-6, with D unclear. The sequence came from a man aged 18 to 30 in good health. The DNA for the CDR3 is TGTGCCACCAAGGGCCGCGCTGGGGCCAACGTCCTGACTTTC. It specifies CATKGRAGANVLTF.